This entry describes one TCR beta chain. This CDR3 is built from 14 residues. The germline V gene encodes CDR1 SEHNR and CDR2 FQNEAQ (reference sequence). The ends were cut back, 0 bases at V and 6 bases at J, with 11 bases in the middle. Seattle patients were enrolled during active infection and followed longitudinally. The sample comes from a study of blood T cell repertoires in COVID-19. Sequencing used immunoSEQ multiplex PCR; TCRdb keeps in-frame clones, though not all of them. This sample carries 450,000 or so clones, around 90% of them seen once, and the ten largest clones take more than 0.7%. The sequence was obtained from a man aged 18 to 29 with COVID-19, enrolled during active disease. Sequenced input: peripheral blood. The chain employs TRBV7-9 and TRBJ1-2, with D maybe TRBD1 (5 bases). CDR3 region: CASSLALQGDGYTF. CDR3 nucleotides: TGTGCCAGCAGCTTAGCGCTCCAGGGCGATGGCTACACCTTC.